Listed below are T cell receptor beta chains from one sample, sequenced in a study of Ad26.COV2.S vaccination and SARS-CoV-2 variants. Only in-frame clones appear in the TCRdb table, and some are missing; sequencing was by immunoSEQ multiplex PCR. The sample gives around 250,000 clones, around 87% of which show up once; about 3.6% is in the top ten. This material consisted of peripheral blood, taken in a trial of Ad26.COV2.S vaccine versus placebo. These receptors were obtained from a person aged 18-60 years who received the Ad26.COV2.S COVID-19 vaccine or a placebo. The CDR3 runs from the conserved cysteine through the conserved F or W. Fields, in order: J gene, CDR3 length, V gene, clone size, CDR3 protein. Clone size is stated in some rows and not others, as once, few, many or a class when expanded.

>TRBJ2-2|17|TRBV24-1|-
CATSDRTGTGRAGELFF
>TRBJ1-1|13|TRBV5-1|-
CASSLEARTEAFF
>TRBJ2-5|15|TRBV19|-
CASRKREDGVETQYF
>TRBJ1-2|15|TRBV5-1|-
CASSLDLRTTVGYTF
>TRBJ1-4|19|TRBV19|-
CASSIDRPGQGTPNEKLFF
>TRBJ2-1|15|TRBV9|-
CASSANSGSYNEQFF
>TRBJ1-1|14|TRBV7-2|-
CASSVQGMNTEAFF
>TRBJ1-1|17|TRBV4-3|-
CASSQYDSGTGGTEAFF
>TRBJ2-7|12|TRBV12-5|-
CASGFSAYEQYF
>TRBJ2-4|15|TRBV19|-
CASRDGQGAKNIQYF
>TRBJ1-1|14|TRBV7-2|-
CASSLVGGATEAFF
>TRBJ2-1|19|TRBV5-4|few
CASSLVYGSGGAGNNEQFF
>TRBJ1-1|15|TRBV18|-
CASSPAGTRGTEAFF
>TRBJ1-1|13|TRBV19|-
CASRTNVNTEAFF
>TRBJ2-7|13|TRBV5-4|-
CASSVPTSYEQYF
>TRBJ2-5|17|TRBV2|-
CASSWELPGQGQETQYF
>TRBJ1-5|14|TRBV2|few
CASSGGNPNQPQHF
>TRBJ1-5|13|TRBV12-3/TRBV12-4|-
CASSLQGDQPQHF
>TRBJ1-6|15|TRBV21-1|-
CDRPSGQSYNSPLHF
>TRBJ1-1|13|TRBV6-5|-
CASSTAFRGEAFF
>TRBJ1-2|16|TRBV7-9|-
CASSSSGTGGADGYTF
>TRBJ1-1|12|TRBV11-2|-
CASSRRNTEAFF
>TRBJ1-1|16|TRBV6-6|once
CASSSAQGQLNTEAFF
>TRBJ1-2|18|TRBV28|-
CASSFAGRGRWTNYGYTF
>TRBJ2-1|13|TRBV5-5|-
CASSLVGLNEQFF
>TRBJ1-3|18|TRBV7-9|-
CASRGPGQGVLEGNTIYF
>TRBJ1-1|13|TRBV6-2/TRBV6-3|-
CASSNSFYTEAFF
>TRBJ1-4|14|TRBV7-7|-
CASSPTGGSEKLFF
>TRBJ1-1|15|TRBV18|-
CASSPGTGAAHEAFF
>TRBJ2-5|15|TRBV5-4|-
CASSFKLAGQETQYF
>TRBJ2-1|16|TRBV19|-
CASSIAGDVTYNEQFF
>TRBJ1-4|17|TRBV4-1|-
CASSLTGTGAYNEKLFF
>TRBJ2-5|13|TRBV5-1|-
CASSLGQSETQYF
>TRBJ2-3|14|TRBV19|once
CASRDREGADTQYF
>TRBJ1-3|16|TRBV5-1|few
CASSWTGASSGNTIYF
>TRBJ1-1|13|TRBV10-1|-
CASSEGGNTEAFF
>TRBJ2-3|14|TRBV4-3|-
CASSQEGTPNTQYF
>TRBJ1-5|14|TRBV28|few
CASSPGTANQPQHF
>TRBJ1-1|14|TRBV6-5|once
CASSLTQGATEAFF
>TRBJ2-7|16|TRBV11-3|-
CASSLVLQGCSYEQYF
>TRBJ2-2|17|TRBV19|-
CASSIVLGQRASGELFF
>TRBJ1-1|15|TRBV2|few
CASSELGTVNTEAFF
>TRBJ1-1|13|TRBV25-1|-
CASRESGGTEAFF
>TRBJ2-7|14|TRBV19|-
CASSMIFGSFEQYF
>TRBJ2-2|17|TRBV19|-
CASSISRDRARGGELFF
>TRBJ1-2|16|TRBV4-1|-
CASSQYDRADDYGYTF
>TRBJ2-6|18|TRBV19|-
CASSIPRFPSSGANVLTF
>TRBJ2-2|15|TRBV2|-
CATHPDRGIGGELFF
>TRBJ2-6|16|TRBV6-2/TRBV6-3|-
CASSYWGGSGANVLTF
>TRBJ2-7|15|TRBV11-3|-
CASSLVAPRSHEQYF
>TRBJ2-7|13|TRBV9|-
CASSRPPRNEQYF